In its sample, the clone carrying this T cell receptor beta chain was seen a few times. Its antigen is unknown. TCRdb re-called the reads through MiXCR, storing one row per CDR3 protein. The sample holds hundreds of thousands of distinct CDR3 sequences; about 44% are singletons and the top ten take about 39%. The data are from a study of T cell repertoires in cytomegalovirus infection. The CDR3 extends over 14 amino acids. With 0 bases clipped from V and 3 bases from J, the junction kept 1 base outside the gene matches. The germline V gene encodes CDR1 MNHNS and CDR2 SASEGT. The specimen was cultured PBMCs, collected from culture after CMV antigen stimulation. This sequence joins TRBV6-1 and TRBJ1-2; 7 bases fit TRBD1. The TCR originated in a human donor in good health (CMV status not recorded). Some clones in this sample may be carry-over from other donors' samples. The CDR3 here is CASSEAGTDYGYTF. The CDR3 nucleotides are TGTGCCAGCAGTGAAGCCGGGACAGACTATGGCTACACCTTC.